The 27 T cell receptor beta chains presented below share a single source sample, sequenced in a study of T cell repertoires in cytomegalovirus infection. One entry per CDR3 protein results from TCRdb running MiXCR on the reads. The sample includes around 260,000 distinct CDR3 sequences, under 30% of them seen just once. Sequencing was done on a sample of PBMCs. Receptors originate from a human donor in good health (CMV status not recorded). Some clones in this sample may be carry-over from other donors' samples.

The chain carries TRBV28 and TRBJ2-7, with TRBD2 matching over 7 bases. CDR1 and CDR2 from the germline V gene are MDHEN and SYDVKM. The CDR3 is 14 amino acids. The trim removed 7 bases at V and 0 bases at J, leaving 6 bases unmatched. CDR3 region: CASTSGGYSYEQYF. DNA of the CDR3: TGTGCCAGCACCTCGGGGGGATACTCCTACGAGCAGTACTTC.

Ten or more counts support this clonotype. The chain has TRBV7-2 and TRBJ2-7, with 10 bases fitting TRBD1. Germline CDR1 and CDR2: SGHTA and FQGNSA. V shed 5 bases and J 4 bases; nucleotides not matched to a gene: 5. The CDR3 is made up of 14 amino acids. For the CDR3, the DNA is TGTGCCAGCAGCCCTGGACAGGGGGTGTACGAGCAGTACTTC. Its protein is CASSPGQGVYEQYF.

The chain employs TRBV28 and TRBJ2-4, with D uncertain. CDR1 MDHEN and CDR2 SYDVKM come from the germline V gene. The V and J ends lost 6 bases and 0 bases respectively, with 9 bases between them. There are 14 residues in the CDR3. The CDR3 loop is CASSQVLAKNIQYF. The CDR3 DNA sequence: TGTGCCAGCAGCCAGGTTTTAGCCAAAAACATTCAGTACTTC.

In this sample, this clonotype turned up a few times. The chain employs TRBV18 and TRBJ1-5; the match to TRBD1 covers 7 bases. Germline assignment: CDR1 KGHSH and CDR2 LQKENI. This CDR3 is built from 16 residues. J was trimmed by 0 bases and V by 3 bases; bases with no gene match: 5. The CDR3 DNA reads TGTGCCAGCTCACCCGGACAGGACCCTAGCAATCAGCCCCAGCATTTT. Translated, it gives CASSPGQDPSNQPQHF.

This clonotype was recorded many times. V gene TRBV11-2 combines with J gene TRBJ1-1, with D uncertain. Germline V lookup: CDR1 SGHAT, CDR2 FQNNGV. The CDR3 length is 17 residues. V was cut by 5 bases and J by 1 base, with 20 bases left in between. In DNA form, the CDR3 reads TGTGCCAGCAGCGCCTCCAGGACCCCGAAGGGGAACACTGAAGCTTTCTTT. Protein: CASSASRTPKGNTEAFF.

The rearrangement joins TRBV12-5 to TRBJ2-1; maybe TRBD2 (6 bases). This CDR3 comprises 17 residues. V lost 0 bases and J lost 4, with 16 bases in between. Germline V gene sequence: CDR1 LGHNT, CDR2 FRNRAP. The CDR3 sequence: CASGLVVGDSRYNEQFF. CDR3 in DNA: TGTGCTAGTGGTTTGGTCGTTGGGGACTCAAGGTACAATGAGCAGTTCTTC. The full variable domain, in which reference TRBV12-5 and TRBJ2-1 provide the parts outside the CDR3, is DARVTQTPRHKVTEMGQEVTMRCQPILGHNTVFWYRQTMMQGLELLAYFRNRAPLDDSGMPKDRFSAEMPDATLATLKIQPSEPRDSAVYFCASGLVVGDSRYNEQFFGPGTRLTVL.

The gene calls are TRBV20-1 and TRBJ2-3; D is possibly TRBD2 (6 bases). The CDR3 is made up of 15 amino acids. Trimming left V 0 bases short and J 6 bases short, with 16 bases between. Germline CDR1 is DFQATT and CDR2 is SNEGSKA (reference sequence). The DNA of the CDR3 is TGCAGTGCTAGAGATGGTCGGGAGCTCCACGATACGCAGTATTTT. Its protein is CSARDGRELHDTQYF.

V and J are TRBV25-1 and TRBJ1-5; no reliable D call. The germline gives CDR1 MGHDK, CDR2 SYGVNS. This CDR3 has 14 residues. Trimming pared 4 bases from V and 11 bases from J, leaving 18 bases between. CDR3 bases: TGTGCCAGCAGTGTGGGCGGCCCCCAATCGGCCCAGCATTTT. Residues: CASSVGGPQSAQHF.

The table lists this clonotype with many counts. This sequence joins TRBV7-2 and TRBJ2-5; 7 bases are shared with TRBD1. This CDR3 comprises 14 residues. Looked up from germline, CDR1 is SGHTA and CDR2 is FQGNSA. J was trimmed by 4 bases and V by 3 bases; bases with no gene match: 5. The CDR3 sequence: CASSFNRGSETQYF. DNA of the CDR3: TGTGCCAGCAGCTTCAACAGGGGATCAGAGACCCAGTACTTC.

The genes are TRBV20-1 and TRBJ2-5, with 11 bases matching TRBD1. CDR1 DFQATT and CDR2 SNEGSKA come from the germline V gene (reference sequence). V trimming: 2 bases; J trimming: 5 bases; junction bases outside the gene matches: 10. The CDR3 is 16 residues long. CDR3 DNA sequence: TGCAGTGCTAGACCGACCAAGGACAGGGGGCCGGAGACCCAGTACTTC. It is translated as CSARPTKDRGPETQYF.

The V and J genes are TRBV12-3 or TRBV12-4 and TRBJ1-1; no clear D. Trimming shortened V by 3 bases and J by 8 bases, and 7 bases separated the two germline ends. CDR3 length: 11 amino acids. As DNA, the CDR3 is TGTGCCAGCAGTTTGTACATCGAAGCTTTCTTT. Translating it yields CASSLYIEAFF.

The rearrangement uses TRBV14 and TRBJ2-7; D is unresolved. Trimming pared 1 base from V and 2 bases from J, leaving 9 bases between. The CDR3 has 14 residues. Germline V lookup: CDR1 SGHDN, CDR2 FVKESK. The CDR3 region has the DNA TGTGCCAGCAGCCAAGTAGGGCAGACCTACGAGCAGTACTTC. Protein product: CASSQVGQTYEQYF. The whole variable domain, filled in from reference TRBV14 and TRBJ2-7, reads EAGVTQFPSHSVIEKGQTVTLRCDPISGHDNLYWYRRVMGKEIKFLLHFVKESKQDESGMPNNRFLAERTGGTYSTLKVQPAELEDSGVYFCASSQVGQTYEQYFGPGTRLTVT.

The chain uses TRBV5-5 and TRBJ2-7; TRBD1 matches at 9 bases. From germline, CDR1 is SGHKS and CDR2 YYEKEE (reference sequence). V trimming: 2 bases; J trimming: 5 bases; junction bases outside the gene matches: 5. This CDR3 is 14 amino acids long. As DNA, the CDR3 is TGTGCCAGCAGCTTTTATGGACAGGGGAACGAGCAGTACTTC. Translated, it gives CASSFYGQGNEQYF.

This clonotype has at least ten counts. This chain links TRBV7-2 with TRBJ1-3; unclear D gene. CDR1 and CDR2 from the germline V gene are SGHTA and FQGNSA. Trimming removed 5 bases at V and 2 bases at J, with 4 bases between. The CDR3 covers 12 residues. DNA of the CDR3: TGTGCCAGCAGCACCCCTGGAAACACCATATATTTT. It is translated as CASSTPGNTIYF.

The chain carries TRBV3-1 and TRBJ1-1, with D unclear. Trimming cost V 1 base and J 4 bases, with 16 bases left between them. The V gene's germline CDR1 is LGHDT and CDR2 YNNKEL (reference sequence). There are 16 residues in the CDR3. CDR3 coding DNA: TGTGCCAGCAGCCAAGTGAGGTTGTCGGTTAGCACTGAAGCTTTCTTT. It codes for CASSQVRLSVSTEAFF. The whole variable domain, filled in from reference TRBV3-1 and TRBJ1-1, reads DTAVSQTPKYLVTQMGNDKSIKCEQNLGHDTMYWYKQDSKKFLKIMFSYNNKELIINETVPNRFSPKSPDKAHLNLHINSLELGDSAVYFCASSQVRLSVSTEAFFGQGTRLTVV.

The chain recombines TRBV11-2 with TRBJ1-6; D is ambiguous. Germline CDR1 and CDR2: SGHAT and FQNNGV. The CDR3 is 14 residues long. Trimming stripped 4 bases from V and 3 bases from J, with 7 bases between. The CDR3 DNA follows: TGTGCCAGCAGCTCCCTCAGCTATAATTCACCCCTCCACTTT. Protein product: CASSSLSYNSPLHF.

The rearrangement links TRBV11-2 to TRBJ1-1; no clear D. V was clipped by 4 bases and J by 2 bases, with 11 bases between them. The germline V gene encodes CDR1 SGHAT and CDR2 FQNNGV. The CDR3 has 14 residues. DNA for the CDR3: TGTGCCAGCAGCTCAAATACAGAAAACACTGAAGCTTTCTTT. As protein: CASSSNTENTEAFF. Full variable domain (missing parts from reference TRBV11-2 and TRBJ1-1): EAGVAQSPRYKIIEKRQSVAFWCNPISGHATLYWYQQILGQGPKLLIQFQNNGVVDDSQLPKDRFSAERLKGVDSTLKIQPAKLEDSAVYLCASSSNTENTEAFFGQGTRLTVV.

This clonotype was detected ten times or more. The chain combines TRBV7-9 with TRBJ1-1; D ambiguous. Trimming left V 2 bases short and J 0 bases short, with 4 bases between. The CDR3 spans 13 residues. The V gene's germline CDR1 is SEHNR and CDR2 FQNEAQ (reference sequence). The CDR3 DNA reads TGTGCCAGCAGCTTACCGTTGAACACTGAAGCTTTCTTT. Translating it yields CASSLPLNTEAFF.

The chain employs TRBV6-8 and TRBJ2-5; 10 nucleotides match TRBD1. The CDR3 contains 16 residues. The V segment lost 0 bases and the J segment 3 bases; nucleotides outside the gene matches: 4. Germline V gene sequence: CDR1 MNHGY, CDR2 SAAAGT. CDR3 protein: CASSYSWGTGEETQYF. CDR3 in DNA: TGTGCCAGCAGTTACTCTTGGGGGACAGGGGAAGAGACCCAGTACTTC.

V is TRBV6-1 and J is TRBJ2-7; D is perhaps TRBD2 (5 bases). CDR3 length: 15 residues. Germline loops: CDR1 MNHNS, CDR2 SASEGT. Deletions cut 1 base from V and 2 bases from J, with 12 bases between. The CDR3 bases are TGTGCCAGCAGTGAAGTTGGAGGTGGCCCCTACGAGCAGTACTTC. This encodes CASSEVGGGPYEQYF.

This chain links TRBV9 with TRBJ2-1; 9 nucleotides align to TRBD2. From germline, CDR1 is SGDLS and CDR2 YYNGEE. V was clipped by 0 bases and J by 9 bases; unmatched bases: 10. This CDR3 is built from 16 residues. For the CDR3, the DNA is TGTGCCAGCAGCGTAGATCTTGCGGGGGGGCTGGGTGAGCAGTTCTTC. This sequence encodes CASSVDLAGGLGEQFF.

The chain combines TRBV20-1 with TRBJ2-5; 7 nucleotides match TRBD1. V shed 6 bases, J shed 0 bases, and the junction held 4 bases outside the gene matches. Germline V lookup: CDR1 DFQATT, CDR2 SNEGSKA (reference sequence). The CDR3 has 13 amino acids. The CDR3, as DNA: TGCAGTGCAATTGGACAGGACCAAGAGACCCAGTACTTC. Translation gives CSAIGQDQETQYF.

The V and J genes are TRBV14 and TRBJ2-1; 8 nucleotides line up with TRBD1. V lost 4 bases to trimming and J lost 15 bases; unmatched junction nucleotides: 8. This CDR3 has 12 residues. Germline CDR1 and CDR2: SGHDN and FVKESK. CDR3 region: CASSLGQVTPFF. The CDR3 region has the DNA TGTGCCAGCAGCCTGGGACAGGTTACGCCGTTCTTC.

This clonotype was observed at least ten times. This chain uses TRBV7-2 with TRBJ2-2, with unresolved D. Germline lookup yields CDR1 SGHTA and CDR2 FQGNSA. V was clipped by 5 bases and J by 4 bases, with 14 bases between them. The CDR3 totals 15 residues. The CDR3 reads CASSLRGPPTGELFF. The CDR3 bases are TGTGCCAGCAGCCTTCGAGGACCTCCCACCGGGGAGCTGTTTTTT.

This clonotype was seen repeatedly, ten times or more. This chain uses TRBV4-3 with TRBJ2-1; tentative D call: TRBD2 (5 bases). Germline lookup yields CDR1 LGHNA and CDR2 YSLEER. Trimming cost V 5 bases and J 3 bases, with 5 bases left between them. The CDR3 covers 12 residues. CDR3 amino acids: CASSGLYNEQFF. CDR3 in DNA: TGCGCCAGCAGCGGACTCTACAATGAGCAGTTCTTC.

This clonotype was seen at least ten times. J is TRBJ1-2 and V is TRBV7-2; 9 nucleotides match TRBD1. Trimming at V came to 2 bases and at J to 5 bases, leaving 9 bases not matched to a gene. The CDR3 has 16 residues. Germline V gene lookup returns CDR1 SGHTA and CDR2 FQGNSA. The CDR3 sequence is CASSLPTGGDGYGYTF. The CDR3 DNA follows: TGTGCCAGCAGCTTACCTACAGGGGGCGATGGGTATGGCTACACCTTC.

This clonotype was seen at least ten times. The chain carries TRBV7-2 and TRBJ1-2; 10 nucleotides agree with TRBD1. This CDR3 spans 15 amino acids. Unmatched junction bases numbered 9, after V lost 3 bases and J lost 8 bases. Looked up from germline, CDR1 is SGHTA and CDR2 is FQGNSA. The CDR3 nucleotides read TGTGCCAGCAGCTTTGGGAGACAGGGGGCGCCCGGCTACACCTTC. It is translated as CASSFGRQGAPGYTF.